This T cell receptor beta chain was observed in a study of beta chain features in type 1 diabetes. The wider study: Sorted cells from all samples, numbering over 85,000,000, were examined.

The study's findings and limits: cDNA-based reads could over-represent cells with high TCR expression. The similarity of naive, central memory and Treg TCRB repertoires appeared greater among patients than among healthy donors. Shorter TCRB CDR3s, moderately but significantly so, marked every one of the four CD4+ subsets in Type 1 diabetes patients. Type 1 diabetes patients had fewer VDJ junction insertions and more deletions.

The CDR3 is made up of 17 amino acids. Germline V lookup: CDR1 SSHAT, CDR2 FNYEAQ (reference sequence). Comments on this clone: Its antigen is still unknown. Germline is not matched at one junction end, which may reflect a read error.

Expressed TCRB transcripts were sequenced because the entire RNA isolate underwent reverse transcription. Using immunoSEQ multiplex PCR, the repertoire was profiled, and TCRdb retains in-frame clones only, with some absent. The table lists around 600,000 clones, 12% of them singletons. The V gene is TRBV7-7, the J gene TRBJ2-2; 9 nucleotides line up with TRBD1. This sequence was found in a young man with type 1 diabetes. Material: naive CD4+ T cells from blood. The CDR3 region is CASSSLRDRVPGGELFF. The CDR3 coding sequence is TGTGCTAGCAGCTCCCTCCGGGACAGGGTTCCCGGGGGGGAGCTGTTTTTT.